Following are 16 T cell receptor beta chains from one sample sequenced in a study of technical replicates of blood from a handful of donors. Libraries were prepared by immunoSEQ multiplex PCR; TCRdb keeps only in-frame clonotypes and omits some of them. The sample shows more than 80,000 clones, around 95% of them seen only once. The sample was T cells isolated from PBMCs. The receptors here all came from a human donor in good health.

This chain connects TRBV5-1 to TRBJ2-1; D not resolved. The ends were cut back, 1 base at V and 0 bases at J, with 11 bases in the middle. The CDR3 consists of 16 residues. Germline V gene data show CDR1 as SGHRS and CDR2 as YFSETQ. The CDR3 region is CASSLIGASSYNEQFF. CDR3 nucleotides: TGCGCCAGCAGCTTGATCGGTGCGAGCTCCTACAATGAGCAGTTCTTC.

The chain couples TRBV14 to TRBJ2-7, with 8 bases matching TRBD1. Germline values: CDR1 SGHDN, CDR2 FVKESK. The CDR3 consists of 12 residues. V shed 4 bases, J shed 4 bases, and the junction held 0 bases outside the gene matches. CDR3: CASSRTGYEQYF. CDR3 coding DNA: TGTGCCAGCAGCCGGACAGGGTACGAGCAGTACTTC.

V usage is TRBV12-5 and J usage is TRBJ2-7; unclear D gene. The CDR3 spans 16 residues. Germline loops: CDR1 LGHNT, CDR2 FRNRAP. V lost 6 bases and J lost 2, with 20 bases in between. CDR3 loop: CASGHKAGSTPYEQYF. As DNA, the CDR3 is TGTGCTAGTGGCCATAAAGCCGGGTCTACCCCCTACGAGCAGTACTTC.

This clone was seen only once. This chain links TRBV2 with TRBJ1-2; D unclear. Trimming stripped 7 bases from V and 6 bases from J, with 6 bases between. Germline V gene sequence: CDR1 SNHLY, CDR2 FYNNEI. The CDR3 spans 10 residues. The CDR3 protein is CASNGDGYTF. CDR3 nucleotide sequence: TGTGCCAGCAACGGTGATGGCTACACCTTC.

J is TRBJ1-1 and V is TRBV5-6; D is undetermined. Trimming took 0 bases from V and 1 from J, leaving 10 bases between them. This CDR3 has 15 residues. Germline V gene lookup returns CDR1 SGHDT and CDR2 YYEEEE. The CDR3 DNA sequence: TGTGCCAGCAGCTTGGCCCCGGAGGGGAACACTGAAGCTTTCTTT. It specifies CASSLAPEGNTEAFF.

V and J are TRBV28 and TRBJ1-2; TRBD1 might be the D (5 bases). Looked up from germline, CDR1 is MDHEN and CDR2 is SYDVKM. V was cut by 3 bases and J by 4 bases, with 9 bases left in between. The CDR3 covers 13 residues. The CDR3 loop is CASSFRGAYGYTF. Here the CDR3 DNA reads TGTGCCAGCAGTTTTAGGGGCGCCTATGGCTACACCTTC.

The V call is TRBV5-4, the J call TRBJ1-5; perhaps TRBD1 as D (6 bases). This CDR3 has 14 residues. Germline lookup yields CDR1 SGHNT and CDR2 YYREEE (reference sequence). Trimming removed 2 bases at V and 6 bases at J, with 12 bases between. CDR3 sequence reads: CASSFWGRGQPQHF. CDR3 in DNA: TGTGCCAGCAGCTTTTGGGGGCGAGGTCAGCCCCAGCATTTT.

In its sample, this clone was seen once. The V gene is TRBV5-4, the J gene TRBJ2-7; unclear D gene. The CDR3 contains 11 residues. V lost 2 bases and J 5 bases, leaving 5 bases between the germline ends. CDR1 is SGHNT and CDR2 is YYREEE in the germline V gene (reference sequence). Written as DNA, the CDR3 is TGTGCCAGCAGCTTTCTCCACGAGCAGTACTTC. This gives the protein CASSFLHEQYF.

This chain links TRBV4-1 with TRBJ2-7; TRBD1 matches at 8 bases. Germline-derived CDR1 and CDR2 are MGHRA and YSYEKL. The trim removed 1 base at V and 4 bases at J, leaving 6 bases unmatched. This CDR3 is built from 15 residues. The chain's CDR3 is CASSQVMTGVYEQYF. Here the CDR3 DNA reads TGCGCCAGCAGCCAAGTGATGACAGGGGTGTACGAGCAGTACTTC.

The chain links TRBV7-7 to TRBJ2-3; 7 nucleotides match TRBD2. CDR1 is SSHAT, CDR2 FNYEAQ, per germline (reference sequence). The J segment lost 1 base and the V segment lost 4 bases, leaving 14 bases of the junction unmatched. The CDR3 runs to 18 residues. CDR3 nucleotides: TGTGCCAGCAGCTCCCGTCCCATTAGAAGCGGGGGCACAGATACGCAGTATTTT. It yields the protein CASSSRPIRSGGTDTQYF. Full variable domain (outside the CDR3, taken from reference TRBV7-7 and TRBJ2-3): GAGVSQSPRYKVTKRGQDVTLRCDPISSHATLYWYQQALGQGPEFLTYFNYEAQPDKSGLPSDRFSAERPEGSISTLTIQRTEQRDSAMYRCASSSRPIRSGGTDTQYFGPGTRLTVL.

This chain joins TRBV18 and TRBJ1-5, with 9 bases matching TRBD1. The junction had 4 bases not matched to a gene; V was cut back by 3 bases and J by 7 bases. The V gene's germline CDR1 is KGHSH and CDR2 LQKENI. The CDR3 sequence is 14 residues long. The CDR3 is CASSPQGQGQPQHF. CDR3 DNA sequence: TGTGCCAGCTCACCCCAGGGACAGGGACAGCCCCAGCATTTT. The variable domain in full, completed from reference TRBV18 and TRBJ1-5, reads NAGVMQNPRHLVRRRGQEARLRCSPMKGHSHVYWYRQLPEEGLKFMVYLQKENIIDESGMPKERFSAEFPKEGPSILRIQQVVRGDSAAYFCASSPQGQGQPQHFGDGTRLSIL.

The chain has TRBV7-2 and TRBJ1-2; possibly TRBD1 for D (6 bases). Trimming removed 10 bases from V and 2 bases from J, with 23 bases in between. From germline, CDR1 is SGHTA and CDR2 FQGNSA. CDR3 size: 16 residues. The CDR3 sequence: CAITRTVGGGNYGYTF. The CDR3 DNA reads TGTGCCATCACACGGACAGTAGGGGGGGGCAACTATGGCTACACCTTC.

J is TRBJ1-6 and V is TRBV30; D gene uncertain. This CDR3 has 13 amino acids. Germline V gene lookup returns CDR1 GTSNPN and CDR2 SVGIG (reference sequence). V was pared by 4 bases and J by 5 bases, with 9 bases between. The CDR3 loop reads CAWKRHDNSPLHF. The CDR3 DNA is TGTGCCTGGAAACGACACGATAATTCACCCCTCCACTTT. The full variable domain, its missing parts supplied by reference TRBV30 and TRBJ1-6, is SQTIHQWPATLVQPVGSPLSLECTVEGTSNPNLYWYRQAAGRGLQLLFYSVGIGQISSEVPQNLSASRPQDRQFILSSKKLLLSDSGFYLCAWKRHDNSPLHFGNGTRLTVT.

The rearrangement links TRBV25-1 to TRBJ1-2; D is undetermined. V was clipped by 3 bases and J by 1 base, with 12 bases between them. The CDR3 length is 15 residues. Germline V lookup: CDR1 MGHDK, CDR2 SYGVNS. CDR3 in DNA: TGTGCCAGCAGTGAGGGCCGTCTCTTTAACTATGGCTACACCTTC. Residues: CASSEGRLFNYGYTF.

The rearrangement uses TRBV11-3 and TRBJ2-7; tentatively, D is TRBD1 (5 bases). CDR1 is SGHNT, CDR2 YENEEA, per germline. The CDR3 sequence is 14 residues long. V dropped 4 bases and J dropped 6 bases, with 16 bases sitting between them. CDR3 protein: CASSSFQGVSEQYF. The DNA for the CDR3 is TGTGCCAGCAGCTCTTTTCAAGGGGTCTCCGAGCAGTACTTC. Drawing the rest from reference TRBV11-3 and TRBJ2-7, the complete variable domain is EAGVVQSPRYKIIEKKQPVAFWCNPISGHNTLYWYLQNLGQGPELLIRYENEEAVDDSQLPKDRFSAERLKGVDSTLKIQPAELGDSAVYLCASSSFQGVSEQYFGPGTRLTVT.

V is TRBV19 and J is TRBJ2-7, with 7 nucleotides matching TRBD2. The V gene's germline CDR1 is LNHDA and CDR2 SQIVND (reference sequence). V shed 6 bases and J 2 bases; nucleotides not matched to a gene: 4. This CDR3 has 13 amino acids. CDR3 protein: CASRASGAYEQYF. The CDR3 DNA reads as TGTGCCAGTAGGGCTAGCGGCGCCTACGAGCAGTACTTC.